This entry features one T cell receptor beta chain sequence. This clone has a single count. This clone's antigen is unknown. No per-base quality is available; no much larger clone lies one base away. This sample was taken from a study of siplizumab effects on memory and regulatory T cells (dated by TCRdb to about 2019). Broadly, across the study: The effect of the anti-CD2 antibody siplizumab on alloreactive T-cell subsets was examined in allogeneic mixed lymphocyte reactions constructed from human PBMCs. Overall study results and their limits: Because sequences at frequencies below about 10^-5 were poorly captured, only a minor fraction of alloreactive clones could be mapped back to unstimulated subsets. In reactions with siplizumab, an average of about 69% of mappable alloreactive CD4+ clones were Treg-derived, compared with roughly 27% in control reactions. Siplizumab significantly lowered the cumulative frequency of alloreactive sequences that could be traced to unstimulated CD4+ memory T cells. For roughly 75-95% of proliferating CD4+ or CD8+ clones, no naive or memory phenotype could be assigned. Unstimulated naive T cells appeared more diverse than memory T cells, and naive cells seemed to contribute substantially to the alloresponse. Whether proliferating Tregs from siplizumab cultures were suppressive was not functionally confirmed.

From a lookup of the germline V gene, CDR1 and CDR2 are LGHNT and FRNRAP. V is cut by 2 bases and J by 15 bases, and the space between the germline ends is 11 bases. From cysteine to phenylalanine, the CDR3 is 11 amino acids long. The sequence is cut down to CDR3 DNA, 33 bases in frame from base 1. In addition, sequencing in three donor pairs included unstimulated CD8+ effector memory subsets alongside CD4+ naive, CD8+ naive, CD8+ TEMRA and CD4+ memory subsets. Sorted unstimulated T cells and proliferating T cells recovered from mixed lymphocyte reactions were subjected to TCRbeta CDR3 sequencing. Fresh whole blood from roughly 10 HLA-typed healthy donors was used to isolate PBMCs. Library prep was done by the immunoSEQ multiplex PCR assay. Each sample had around 92,000 TCR templates assayed by the deep sequencing platform. Genomic DNA extracted from sorted T cells was used for TCRbeta CDR3 sequencing. From the authors' description of their analysis: Clonal analysis of TCRbeta CDR3 data was done in the R programming language. Alloreactive CD4+ and CD8+ clones were identified by comparing unstimulated samples to CFSE-low samples taken after the reaction. Regulatory or non-regulatory origin of alloreactive CD4+ clones was assigned by matching sequences to the sorted unstimulated Treg and non-Treg repertoires. Sourced from immuneACCESS, this table was stored by TCRdb with only in-frame sequences that have V and J called. A share of the clones is absent; for the studies checked, an unresolved V gene accounts for under half, and the remainder has no known explanation. V and J calls and clone size are those listed in that table; D and trimming were worked out from the DNA. For this sample the table gives roughly 60,000 clones, of which just over 95% were detected only once. More than 0.095% of the sample comes from the top ten.

This receptor was taken from a human donor in good health. Sequenced: naive CD8+ T cells sorted from blood. In the paper's terms, the cell subset or site label means: unstimulated naive T cells. Rearrangement joined TRBV12-5 to TRBJ2-1; a tentative D call is TRBD2 (5 bases match). DNA sequence: TGTGCTAGTGGTTTGCCCCGCGGGCGGTTCTTC. It specifies CASGLPRGRFF.